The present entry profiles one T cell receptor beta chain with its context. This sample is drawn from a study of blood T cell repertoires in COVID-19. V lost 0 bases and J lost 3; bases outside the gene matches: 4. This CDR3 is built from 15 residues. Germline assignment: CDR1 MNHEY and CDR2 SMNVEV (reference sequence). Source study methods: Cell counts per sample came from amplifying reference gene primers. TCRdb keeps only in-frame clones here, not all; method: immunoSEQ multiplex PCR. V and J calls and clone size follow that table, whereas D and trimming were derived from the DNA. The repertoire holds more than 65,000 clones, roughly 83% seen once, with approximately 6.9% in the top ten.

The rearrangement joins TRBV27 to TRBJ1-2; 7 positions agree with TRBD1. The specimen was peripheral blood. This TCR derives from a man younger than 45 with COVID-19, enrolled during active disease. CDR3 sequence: CASSLSVGGDYGYTF. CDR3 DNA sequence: TGTGCCAGCAGTTTATCGGTAGGGGGCGACTATGGCTACACCTTC.